The clone carrying this TCR beta chain was recorded at least ten times. What it binds is not known. The germline V gene encodes CDR1 MNHEY and CDR2 SVGEGT. The CDR3 extends over 13 amino acids. With V trimmed by 6 bases and J by 1 base, 3 bases remained unmatched. The data were taken from a study of T cell repertoires in cytomegalovirus infection. Study context: CMV epitopes, recently identified HLA-C-restricted and well-studied HLA-B-restricted, were used. Public TCR beta signatures provided an indication of both CMV infection and a matching HLA type.

TCRdb processed the reads anew with MiXCR; each CDR3 protein has one entry. The data show just over 450,000 distinct CDR3 sequences, with roughly 43% seen just once and 40% to 50% held by the top ten. Study results and caveats: Summed public TCR beta family frequency identified CMV carriers bearing the relevant HLA.

Sequencing used cultured PBMCs, obtained from culture after CMV antigen stimulation. The chain is built from TRBV6-2 or TRBV6-3 and TRBJ2-7, with 7 bases that match TRBD1. This TCR came from a human donor in good health (CMV status not recorded). Some clones in this sample may be carry-over from other donors' samples. CDR3 in amino acids: CASSPGGSYEQYF. The CDR3 nucleotides are TGTGCCAGCAGCCCAGGGGGATCCTACGAGCAGTACTTC.